Given below is one TCR beta chain in context. This entry belongs to a study of blood T cell repertoires in COVID-19. Looking at the study overall: Sample material is recorded as cDNA or gDNA derived from T cells, B-cell-depleted T cells, or PBMCs.

The CDR3 sequence is 11 residues long. The V gene's germline CDR1 is SNHLY and CDR2 FYNNEI. V lost 6 bases and J 1 base, leaving 3 bases between the germline ends. In the authors' methods: Reference gene primers were amplified, and this amplification served to estimate nucleated cell counts. Clones were read by immunoSEQ multiplex PCR, and TCRdb kept only the in-frame ones, dropping some. V, J and clone size derive from that table, while D and trimming were established from the DNA sequence. The sample lists some 120,000 clones, 80% to 85% seen once, with 7% to 9% in the top ten. V and J are TRBV2 and TRBJ2-5; D uncertain. Sample: peripheral blood. The clonotype originates from a man aged 65-85 years with acute or convalescent COVID-19. This chain's CDR3 is CASSFQETQYF. The CDR3 coding sequence is TGTGCCAGCAGCTTCCAAGAGACCCAGTACTTC.